This is a list of T cell receptor beta chains from one sample in a study of T cells of healthy individuals. TCRdb re-analysed the 5' RACE reads in MiXCR, keeping a single row per CDR3 protein. The table lists around 80,000 distinct CDR3 sequences, approximately 5.4% of them singletons. The receptors stem from a female donor in good health. Each CDR3 is given with its conserved first and last residue. A D gene is named only where the DNA matches it firmly. Some rows have no size entry. The others give once, few or many, or a class for an expanded clone.

j_call v_call d_call clone_size cdr3_aa cdr3_nt
TRBJ2-1 TRBV7-9 TRBD2 many CASRLGLAYNEQFF TGTGCCAGCAGATTGGGACTAGCGTACAATGAGCAGTTCTTC
TRBJ2-4 TRBV20-1 TRBD2 few CSARKGLAPGWDIQYF TGCAGTGCTCGAAAGGGACTAGCGCCGGGTTGGGACATTCAGTACTTC
TRBJ2-5 TRBV28 NA NA CASSLEGETQYF TGTGCCAGCAGTTTAGAGGGAGAGACCCAGTACTTC
TRBJ1-1 TRBV7-8 TRBD1 many CASSLVAGQTEAFF TGTGCCAGCAGCTTGGTAGCGGGACAGACTGAAGCTTTCTTT
TRBJ2-7 TRBV19 NA many CASSISQATYEQYF TGTGCCAGTAGTATATCACAGGCGACCTACGAGCAGTACTTC
TRBJ1-4 TRBV30 NA many CAWSVSRILFF TGTGCCTGGAGTGTTTCTCGGATACTGTTTTTT
TRBJ2-4 TRBV4-3 NA many CASSQGLQENGLAKNIQYF TGCGCCAGCAGCCAAGGACTACAGGAGAACGGCCTAGCCAAAAACATTCAGTACTTC
TRBJ2-1 TRBV9 NA NA CASSVDGRGHNEQFF TGTGCCAGCAGCGTAGACGGACGGGGGCACAATGAGCAGTTCTTC
TRBJ2-2 TRBV7-2 TRBD1 many CASSLASTGGYTGELFF TGTGCCAGCAGCTTAGCGTCGACAGGGGGATACACCGGGGAGCTGTTTTTT
TRBJ2-3 TRBV6-5 TRBD1 many CASSPGQGKNTQYF TGTGCCAGCAGTCCCGGACAGGGGAAGAATACGCAGTATTTT
TRBJ2-7 TRBV6-5 TRBD2 many CASSYSAGTSGSYEQYF TGTGCCAGCAGTTACTCGGCCGGGACTAGCGGGAGCTACGAGCAGTACTTC
TRBJ1-4 TRBV15 NA few CATSSPPQGTNEKLFF TGTGCCACCAGCAGTCCCCCTCAGGGAACTAATGAAAAACTGTTTTTT
TRBJ1-4 TRBV14 NA many CASSQNWGNEKLFF TGTGCCAGCAGCCAAAACTGGGGTAATGAAAAACTGTTTTTT
TRBJ2-1 TRBV28 NA many CASSPQGYNEQFF TGTGCCAGCAGCCCTCAAGGGTACAATGAGCAGTTCTTC
TRBJ2-7 TRBV7-2 NA many CASSETDGTYEQYF TGTGCCAGCAGCGAAACGGACGGGACCTACGAGCAGTACTTC
TRBJ1-6 TRBV6-6 TRBD1 many CASHTGGASPLHF TGTGCCAGCCATACAGGGGGAGCTTCACCCCTCCACTTT
TRBJ2-7 TRBV6-5 TRBD2 many CASSYGLAGGYYEQYF TGTGCCAGCAGCTACGGGCTAGCGGGAGGTTATTACGAGCAGTACTTC
TRBJ1-3 TRBV28 TRBD1 many CASSLDRTGTPGNTIYF TGTGCCAGCAGTTTGGACAGGACAGGGACCCCTGGAAACACCATATATTTT
TRBJ2-1 TRBV3-1 TRBD2 many CASSQGRDYYNEQFF TGTGCCAGCAGCCAAGGGAGGGACTACTACAATGAGCAGTTCTTC
TRBJ1-5 TRBV19 TRBD1 few CASSTPPTGVGNQPQHF TGTGCCAGTAGTACTCCCCCGACAGGGGTGGGCAATCAGCCCCAGCATTTT
TRBJ1-3 TRBV7-2 TRBD1 NA CASRRQGLNSGNTIYF TGTGCCAGCAGGCGACAGGGCCTAAACTCTGGAAACACCATATATTTT
TRBJ1-5 TRBV19 TRBD1 few CASTPGQGRGYSNQPQHF TGTGCCAGTACCCCGGGACAGGGGCGAGGGTATAGCAATCAGCCCCAGCATTTT
TRBJ1-1 TRBV7-9 NA few CASSPPQRTEAFF TGTGCCAGCAGCCCACCCCAAAGGACTGAAGCTTTCTTT
TRBJ1-3 TRBV30 NA many CARQTVSSGNTIYF TGTGCCAGACAGACCGTCAGCTCTGGAAACACCATATATTTT